This T cell receptor (beta chain) was sequenced for a study of blood T cell repertoires in COVID-19. Profiling relied on immunoSEQ multiplex PCR, and the TCRdb table lists in-frame clones only, not all of them. The sample has about 160,000 clones, approximately 91% seen once; the top ten hold approximately 2.2%. The V end was cut by 3 bases, the J end by 4 bases, with 12 bases between. Germline CDR1 is DFQATT and CDR2 is SNEGSKA (reference sequence). There are 13 residues in the CDR3. Sequencing was performed on peripheral blood. The receptor was derived from a man between 18 and 29 years old with acute or convalescent COVID-19. V and J are TRBV20-1 and TRBJ1-1, with a tentative D call TRBD1 (5 bases). This CDR3 is CSASVGRGTEAFF. As DNA, the CDR3 is TGCAGTGCTAGTGTCGGGAGGGGCACTGAAGCTTTCTTT.